Sequencing of this T cell receptor (beta chain) was carried out in a study of T-cell reconstitution after alpha-beta-depleted transplantation in children. This CDR3 has 15 amino acids. Germline V CDR1 and CDR2: MNHEY, SVGAGI. V was trimmed by 2 bases and J by 6 bases, leaving 14 bases between them. There are a few counts of this clonotype. Unique molecular identifiers tagged the TCRbeta library. In TCRdb, the PCR reads were re-called with MiXCR into one record per CDR3 protein. Here the sample spans about 240,000 distinct CDR3 sequences, roughly 23% being singletons. The chain uses TRBV6-5 and TRBJ2-1, with D tentatively TRBD1 or TRBD2 (6 bases each). The TCR comes from a girl under 10 years old with Fanconi anemia, due to receive a stem cell transplant. The sample was PBMCs, taken before TCRalphabeta/CD19-depleted stem cell transplant. The CDR3 sequence: CASSYLGGLGNEQFF. CDR3 coding DNA: TGTGCCAGCAGTTACCTTGGGGGGCTGGGCAATGAGCAGTTCTTC.